This note documents a single TCR beta chain sequence. Its antigen remains unknown. Its ends do not fully match the called genes, so a read error is possible. This specimen belongs to a study of cytomegalovirus exposure and HLA in healthy donors. Study as a whole: Ancestry clustering placed roughly four fifths of under 450 genotyped donors in the Caucasian-associated cluster. Study results and caveats: According to reports, the classifier identified cytomegalovirus status with high specificity and sensitivity. Roughly uniform depth of sequencing across donors was assumed in presence/absence analyses. The authors later linked a missense DCLRE1C variant to TCR beta V- and J-gene trimming.

CDR3 length: 15 residues. Germline-derived CDR1 and CDR2 are SEHNR and FQNEAQ (reference sequence). Primers for the PCR totalled 60 Vbeta and 13 Jbeta. Clones were sequenced by immunoSEQ multiplex PCR, and TCRdb holds only the in-frame ones, with some missing. The sample contains roughly 99,000 clones, about 81% of which appear only once. The J gene is TRBJ1-2, the V gene TRBV7-9; 9 positions agree with TRBD1. Sequencing was performed on PBMCs. The TCR was taken from a man aged 25-45 years in good health and CMV-seropositive. CDR3 residues: CSSSLLQGAGGGYTF. The CDR3 DNA reads as TGTTCCAGCAGCTTATTACAGGGGGCAGGTGGTGGCTACACCTTC. Complete variable domain (other parts from reference TRBV7-9 and TRBJ1-2): DTGVSQNPRHKITKRGQNVTFRCDPISEHNRLYWYRQTLGQGPEFLTYFQNEAQLEKSRLLSDRFSAERPKGSFSTLEIQRTEQGDSAMYLCSSSLLQGAGGGYTFGSGTRLTVV.